This is a list of T cell receptor beta chains from one sample in a study of OX40 agonist ivuxolimab in advanced cancers. The assay was immunoSEQ multiplex PCR, and TCRdb's table has in-frame clones only and misses some. The table includes tens of thousands of clones, roughly 86% detected once. The sample was CD4+ or CD8+ T cells sorted from blood, taken in a trial of the OX40 agonist ivuxolimab. Receptors were obtained from an adult with an advanced solid tumor such as melanoma, head and neck, liver or kidney cancer. Each CDR3 is given with its conserved first and last residue. D genes are given only for firm matches.

D gene: TRBD2; V gene: TRBV13; J gene: TRBJ2-7; CDR3 length: 17; CDR3 protein: CASSLRTSGSFEGEQYF; CDR3 DNA: TGTGCCAGCAGCTTACGTACTAGCGGGAGCTTCGAGGGTGAGCAGTACTTC
D gene: NA; V gene: TRBV7-2; J gene: TRBJ1-4; CDR3 length: 14; CDR3 protein: CASSSQGGNEKLFF; CDR3 DNA: TGTGCCAGCAGCTCGCAGGGAGGAAATGAAAAACTGTTTTTT
D gene: TRBD2; V gene: TRBV9; J gene: TRBJ2-1; CDR3 length: 16; CDR3 protein: CASSRSGSKVGGEQFF; CDR3 DNA: TGTGCCAGCTCACGTAGCGGGAGTAAGGTTGGGGGTGAGCAGTTCTTC
D gene: TRBD2; V gene: TRBV6-1; J gene: TRBJ2-1; CDR3 length: 11; CDR3 protein: CAGTSDSLQFF; CDR3 DNA: TGTGCCGGGACTAGCGACAGTTTACAGTTCTTC
D gene: TRBD2; V gene: TRBV5-1; J gene: TRBJ2-5; CDR3 length: 15; CDR3 protein: CASSFTSGSIETQYF; CDR3 DNA: TGCGCCAGCAGCTTTACTAGCGGGAGTATCGAGACCCAGTACTTC
D gene: TRBD2; V gene: TRBV18; J gene: TRBJ2-1; CDR3 length: 15; CDR3 protein: CASSLGLAGDYEQFF; CDR3 DNA: TGTGCCAGCTCACTCGGACTAGCGGGAGACTATGAGCAGTTCTTC
D gene: TRBD2; V gene: TRBV10-3; J gene: TRBJ2-1; CDR3 length: 21; CDR3 protein: CAISDDRSPGLAGGPLNEQFF; CDR3 DNA: TGTGCCATCAGTGACGACAGGAGTCCGGGACTAGCGGGAGGGCCCCTCAATGAGCAGTTCTTC
D gene: TRBD1; V gene: TRBV7-2; J gene: TRBJ2-5; CDR3 length: 15; CDR3 protein: CASSWGGQGQETQYF; CDR3 DNA: TGTGCCAGCAGCTGGGGGGGACAGGGCCAAGAGACCCAGTACTTC
D gene: TRBD1; V gene: TRBV5-6; J gene: TRBJ1-4; CDR3 length: 17; CDR3 protein: CASSLTGGAYSSEKLFF; CDR3 DNA: TGTGCCAGCAGCTTGACAGGGGGCGCTTATTCTTCTGAAAAACTGTTTTTT
D gene: TRBD2; V gene: TRBV7-9; J gene: TRBJ2-1; CDR3 length: 16; CDR3 protein: CASNKAGTMTSREQFF; CDR3 DNA: TGTGCCAGCAACAAAGCCGGGACTATGACTTCGCGCGAGCAGTTCTTC
D gene: NA; V gene: TRBV5-1; J gene: TRBJ1-2; CDR3 length: 12; CDR3 protein: CASGRDNNGYTF; CDR3 DNA: TGCGCCAGCGGCCGGGACAACAATGGCTACACCTTC
D gene: TRBD1; V gene: TRBV7-8; J gene: TRBJ2-2; CDR3 length: 13; CDR3 protein: CASRQGNTGELFF; CDR3 DNA: TGTGCCAGCCGACAGGGAAACACCGGGGAGCTGTTTTTT
D gene: NA; V gene: TRBV2; J gene: TRBJ2-6; CDR3 length: 14; CDR3 protein: CASSGISGANVLTF; CDR3 DNA: TGTGCCAGCAGCGGGATCTCTGGGGCCAACGTCCTGACTTTC
D gene: NA; V gene: TRBV28; J gene: TRBJ2-2; CDR3 length: 17; CDR3 protein: CASSPLSSSSNTGELFF; CDR3 DNA: TGTGCCAGCAGCCCCCTCTCATCTAGTTCGAACACCGGGGAGCTGTTTTTT